The source of this T cell receptor beta chain is a study of blood T cell repertoires in COVID-19. Overall study context: COVID-19 samples from acute and convalescent phases originated in the United States, Italy and Spain. Sample material is recorded as cDNA or gDNA derived from T cells, B-cell-depleted T cells, or PBMCs.

The study assigned cohorts using participant-reported clinical history. Two consecutive negative NP/OP PCR tests, clearance, or resolved symptoms defined Cohort 3 recovery. TCRdb's copy holds only in-frame clones and misses some; the assay was immunoSEQ multiplex PCR. The table has approximately 200,000 clones, 84% seen once. The CDR3 covers 14 residues. The V gene's germline CDR1 is MDHEN and CDR2 SYDVKM. Trimming cost V 5 bases and J 13 bases; bases outside gene matches: 9. Source material: PBMCs or T cells enriched from blood (not recorded which). This sequence joins TRBV28 and TRBJ1-6; 9 positions match TRBD1. The clonotype comes from a woman aged 25 to 39 who had recovered from COVID-19. CDR3 nucleotide sequence: TGTGCCAGCAGTCTTACAGGGGGCAGAGGGCCCCTCCACTTT. This codes for CASSLTGGRGPLHF.